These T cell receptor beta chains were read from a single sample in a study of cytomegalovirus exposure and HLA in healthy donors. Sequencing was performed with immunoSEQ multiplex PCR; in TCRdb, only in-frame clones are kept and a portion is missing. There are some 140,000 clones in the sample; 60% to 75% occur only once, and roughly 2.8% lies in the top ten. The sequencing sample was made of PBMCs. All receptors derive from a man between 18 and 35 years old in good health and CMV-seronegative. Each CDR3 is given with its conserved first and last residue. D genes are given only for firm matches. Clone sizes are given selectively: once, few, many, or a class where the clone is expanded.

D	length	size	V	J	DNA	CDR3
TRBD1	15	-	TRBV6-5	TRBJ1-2	TGTGCCAGCAGTTACCCGGGACAGGGCAACGGAGGCTACACCTTC	CASSYPGQGNGGYTF
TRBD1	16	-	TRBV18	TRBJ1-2	TGTGCCAGCTCCCCGCCCCCCGGGACAGCTCACTATGGCTACACCTTC	CASSPPPGTAHYGYTF
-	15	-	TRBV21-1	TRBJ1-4	TGTGCCGGCAGCATATCCGACAGGGTGGATGAAAAACTGTTTTTT	CAGSISDRVDEKLFF
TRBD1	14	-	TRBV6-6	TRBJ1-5	TGTGCCAGCAGAGAAACAGGGGCGGGTCAGCCCCAGCATTTT	CASRETGAGQPQHF
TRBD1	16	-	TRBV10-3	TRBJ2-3	TGTGCCATCAGTGAAATCCGGGACAGGGGTCAAGATACGCAGTATTTT	CAISEIRDRGQDTQYF
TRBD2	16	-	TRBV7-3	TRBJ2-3	TGTGCCAGCAGCCCAGGGCGGGGGGATGGCACAGATACGCAGTATTTT	CASSPGRGDGTDTQYF
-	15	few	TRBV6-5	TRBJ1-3	TGTGCCAGCATGAGACAGGCAGACTCTGGAAACACCATATATTTT	CASMRQADSGNTIYF
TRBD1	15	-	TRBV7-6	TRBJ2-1	TGTGCCAGCAGCACCAGGCGGGACAGGGGGCATGAGCAGTTCTTC	CASSTRRDRGHEQFF
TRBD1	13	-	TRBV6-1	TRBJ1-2	TGTGCCAGCAACCGACAGGGCCAAGGGGGCTACACCTTC	CASNRQGQGGYTF
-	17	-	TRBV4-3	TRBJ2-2	TGCGCCAGCAGCCAATACCTACAGGGGGGGAGGACCGGGGAGCTGTTTTTT	CASSQYLQGGRTGELFF
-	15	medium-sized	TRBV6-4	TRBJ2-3	TGTGCCAGCTCCCCCGAACCGGGGGTGGCAGATACGCAGTATTTT	CASSPEPGVADTQYF
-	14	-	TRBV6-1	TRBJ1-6	TGTGCCAGCAGTGAAGCTAGCCGGGAGACACCCCTCCACTTT	CASSEASRETPLHF
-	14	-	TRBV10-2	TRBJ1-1	TGCGCCAGCAGTGAGTCGCGGGTCAACACTGAAGCTTTCTTT	CASSESRVNTEAFF
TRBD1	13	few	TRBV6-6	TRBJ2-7	TGTGCCAGCAGTCTGGGACAGGTCTACGAGCAGTACTTC	CASSLGQVYEQYF
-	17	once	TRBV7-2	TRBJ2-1	TGTGCCAGCAGTTTTGCCCCGGACAGAGTCTCCTACAATGAGCAGTTCTTC	CASSFAPDRVSYNEQFF
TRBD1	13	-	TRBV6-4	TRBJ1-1	TGTGCCAGCAGAGCAGGGGGCTCAACTAGAGCTTTCTTT	CASRAGGSTRAFF
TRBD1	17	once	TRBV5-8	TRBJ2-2	TGTGCCAGCAGCCACACAGGGGCCCGCCCGCGCACCGGGGAGCTGTTTTTT	CASSHTGARPRTGELFF
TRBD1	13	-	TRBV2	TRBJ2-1	TGTGCCAGAACCCAGGGGGAAACCAATGAGCAGTTCTTC	CARTQGETNEQFF
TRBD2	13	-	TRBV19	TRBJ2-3	TGTGCCAGTAGTCTCAGGGAGGGAGATACGCAGTATTTT	CASSLREGDTQYF
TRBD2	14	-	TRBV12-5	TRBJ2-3	TGTGCTAGTGGTTTGGGGACTAGCGCGGATACGCAGTATTTT	CASGLGTSADTQYF
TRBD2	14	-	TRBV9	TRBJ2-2	TGTGCCAGCACGAAGCGGGGGGATCCCGGGGAGCTGTTTTTT	CASTKRGDPGELFF
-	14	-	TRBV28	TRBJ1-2	TGTGCCAGCATAACGGCAGGGAAGGGCTATGGCTACACCTTC	CASITAGKGYGYTF
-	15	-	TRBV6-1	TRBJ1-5	TGTGCCAGCAGTGAAGGGACAGTTAGCAATCAGCCCCAGCATTTT	CASSEGTVSNQPQHF